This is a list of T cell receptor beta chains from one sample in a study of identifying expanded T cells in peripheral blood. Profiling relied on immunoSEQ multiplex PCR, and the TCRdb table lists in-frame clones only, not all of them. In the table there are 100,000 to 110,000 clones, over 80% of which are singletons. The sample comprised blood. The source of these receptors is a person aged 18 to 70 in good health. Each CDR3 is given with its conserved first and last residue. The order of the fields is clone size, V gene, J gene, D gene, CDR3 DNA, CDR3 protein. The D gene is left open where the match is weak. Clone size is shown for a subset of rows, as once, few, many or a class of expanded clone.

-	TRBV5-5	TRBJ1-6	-	TGTGCCAGCAGCTTGTTTTCAGGGAATAATTCACCCCTCCACTTT	CASSLFSGNNSPLHF
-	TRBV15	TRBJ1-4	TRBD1	TGTGCCACCAGCAGAAAAAAATCCGGGACAGGGAACGAAAAACTGTTTTTT	CATSRKKSGTGNEKLFF
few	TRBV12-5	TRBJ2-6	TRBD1	TGTGCTAGTGGTTTGCGGACAGGGCTGGAGTCTGGGGCCAACGTCCTGACTTTC	CASGLRTGLESGANVLTF
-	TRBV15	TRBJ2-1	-	TGTGCCACCAGCAGAGATCTTGTAGCGGCCGAGCAGTTCTTC	CATSRDLVAAEQFF
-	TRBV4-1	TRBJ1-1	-	TGCGCCAGCAGCCAAGATCGGAACATGAACACTGAAGCTTTCTTT	CASSQDRNMNTEAFF
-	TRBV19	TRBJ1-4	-	TGTGCCAGTAGTACCCAGGGAGGAGATGAAAAACTGTTTTTT	CASSTQGGDEKLFF
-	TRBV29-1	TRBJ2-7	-	TGCAGCGCCATCGGGTCGCTAAAAACCTACGAGCAGTACTTC	CSAIGSLKTYEQYF
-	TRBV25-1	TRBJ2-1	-	TGTGCCAGCAGTCCCCAAGTGGGGGGGCAGGGTGAGCAGTTCTTC	CASSPQVGGQGEQFF
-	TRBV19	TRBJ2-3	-	TGTGCCAGTAGCGACCTGGGGGGTTCGGCGCAGTATTTT	CASSDLGGSAQYF
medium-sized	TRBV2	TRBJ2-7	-	TGTGCCAGCAGTGCGACCGGGACGGTGGAGACGCAGTACTTC	CASSATGTVETQYF
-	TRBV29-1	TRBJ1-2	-	TGCAGCGTACCCAATCGGGACACTGAAGGCTACACCTTC	CSVPNRDTEGYTF
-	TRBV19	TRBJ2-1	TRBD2	TGTGCCAGTACCCCCGACGGACTAGGTTTGAAGCAGTTCTTC	CASTPDGLGLKQFF
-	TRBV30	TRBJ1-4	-	TGTGCCTGGGCCGGGACAAATGAAAAACTGTTTTTT	CAWAGTNEKLFF
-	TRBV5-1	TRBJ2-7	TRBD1	TGCGCCAGCAGCCCCTGGCAGGGGGTATACGAGCAGTACTTC	CASSPWQGVYEQYF
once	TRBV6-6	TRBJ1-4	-	TGTGCCAGCATGGGGGCACCGGCAAATGAAAAACTGTTTTTT	CASMGAPANEKLFF
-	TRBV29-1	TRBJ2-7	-	TGCAGCGTCGCCACAACAGTCTCCTACGAGCAGTACTTC	CSVATTVSYEQYF
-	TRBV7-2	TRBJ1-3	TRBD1	TGTGCCAGCAGCTTAGCTTCAACTACAGGGGGCTCTGGAAACACCATATATTTT	CASSLASTTGGSGNTIYF
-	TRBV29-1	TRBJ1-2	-	TGCAGTGTTCGGGGCGGCCCATACCTCTATGGCTACACCTTC	CSVRGGPYLYGYTF
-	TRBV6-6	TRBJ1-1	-	TGTGCCAGCAGTTACTTGACAGAGAACACTGAAGCTTTCTTT	CASSYLTENTEAFF
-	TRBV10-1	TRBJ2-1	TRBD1	TGCGCCAGCAGAGCCGGGACAGGGGATAATGAGCAGTTCTTC	CASRAGTGDNEQFF
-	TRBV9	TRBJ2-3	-	TGTGCCAGCAGCGTAGGACTACTTAGCACAGATACGCAGTATTTT	CASSVGLLSTDTQYF
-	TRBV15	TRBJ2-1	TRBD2	TGTGCCACCAGCAAGCCCCGATCTAGCGGGGGGGCCCGAGCCGCCTTCCACTACAATGAGCAGTTCTTC	CATSKPRSSGGARAAFHYNEQFF
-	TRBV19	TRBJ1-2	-	TGTGCCAGCTCGCAGGGGCTTGACTATGGCTACACCTTC	CASSQGLDYGYTF
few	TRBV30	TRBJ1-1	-	TGTGCCTGGTCCCAGGGGAACACTGAAGCTTTCTTT	CAWSQGNTEAFF
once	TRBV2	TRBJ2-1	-	TGTGCCAGCATCGGGGGCGATTCGAGAGAGCAGTTCTTC	CASIGGDSREQFF
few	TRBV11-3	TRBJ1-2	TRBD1	TGTGCCAGCAGCGACGACGACAGGGGTGGCTACACCTTC	CASSDDDRGGYTF
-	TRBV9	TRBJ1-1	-	TGTGCCAGCAGCATATGGGCGAACACTGAAGCTTTCTTT	CASSIWANTEAFF
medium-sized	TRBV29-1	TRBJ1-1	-	TGCAGCGTTGGGGTTCCTAAGAACTCGAACACTGAAGCTTTCTTT	CSVGVPKNSNTEAFF
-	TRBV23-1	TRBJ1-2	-	TGCGCCATAAAATGGCCGGGGGCCCGCTATGGCTACACCTTC	CAIKWPGARYGYTF
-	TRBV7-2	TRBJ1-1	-	TGTGCCAGCAGCTTATTTAGGGGAGCTTTCTTT	CASSLFRGAFF
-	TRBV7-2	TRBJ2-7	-	TGTGCCAGCAGCTTTTCCTACGAGCAGTACTTC	CASSFSYEQYF
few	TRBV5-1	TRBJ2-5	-	TGCGCCAGCAGCTTCGCGGGGGCGAGGGGAGAGACCCAGTACTTC	CASSFAGARGETQYF
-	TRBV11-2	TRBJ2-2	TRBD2	TGTGCCAGCAGCAACCCTCGGGGGGGGATGGACACCGGGGAGCTGTTTTTT	CASSNPRGGMDTGELFF
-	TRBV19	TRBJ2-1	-	TGTGCCAGTAAGGCAGGCGGCTCCTACAATGAGCAGTTCTTC	CASKAGGSYNEQFF
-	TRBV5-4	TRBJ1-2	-	TGTGCCAGCAGCTTGGACACGCCTAACTATGGCTACACCTTC	CASSLDTPNYGYTF
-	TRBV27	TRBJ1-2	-	TGTGCCAGCAGTTTTGGGGGCGGAAACTATGGCTACACCTTC	CASSFGGGNYGYTF
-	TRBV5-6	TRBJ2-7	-	TGTGCCAACAGCTATAACTCCTACGAGCAGTACTTC	CANSYNSYEQYF
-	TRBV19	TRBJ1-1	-	TGTGCCAGCTTAAGGAGCGGACCGGAGAGAAAAGCTTTCTTT	CASLRSGPERKAFF
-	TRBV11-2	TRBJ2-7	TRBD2	TGTGCCAGCAGCTTAGATCTAGCGGGAGTCGGCGAGCAGTACTTC	CASSLDLAGVGEQYF
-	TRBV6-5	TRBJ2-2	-	TGTGCCAGCACACGCTCAGCGAACACCGGGGAGCTGTTTTTT	CASTRSANTGELFF
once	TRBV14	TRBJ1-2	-	TGTGCCAGCAGCCAAGATGGTCTGTTCCAGGACGGGAACTATGGCTACACCTTC	CASSQDGLFQDGNYGYTF